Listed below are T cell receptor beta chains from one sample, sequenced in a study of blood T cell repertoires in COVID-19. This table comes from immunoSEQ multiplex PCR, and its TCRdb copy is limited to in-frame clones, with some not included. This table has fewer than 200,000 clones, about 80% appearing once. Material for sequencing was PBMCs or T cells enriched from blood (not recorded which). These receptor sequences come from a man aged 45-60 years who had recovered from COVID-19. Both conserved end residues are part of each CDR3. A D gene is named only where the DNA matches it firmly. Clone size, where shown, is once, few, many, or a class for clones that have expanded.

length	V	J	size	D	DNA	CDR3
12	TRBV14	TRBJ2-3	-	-	TGTGCCAGCAGCCCCTCCGGTGATACGCAGTATTTT	CASSPSGDTQYF
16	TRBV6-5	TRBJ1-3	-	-	TGTGCCAGCAGTTACTCGTCCTTGCGACTCAGGGACACCATATATTTT	CASSYSSLRLRDTIYF
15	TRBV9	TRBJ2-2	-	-	TGTGCCAGCAGCCCCTACCTGGGGCCGACCGGGGAGCTGTTTTTT	CASSPYLGPTGELFF
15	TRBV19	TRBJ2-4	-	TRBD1	TGTGCCAGTAGTACGAGGGGACAGCCTCCACTCACTCTGTACTTC	CASSTRGQPPLTLYF
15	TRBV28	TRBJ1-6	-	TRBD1	TGTGCCAGCAAACTGACAGGGTTTAGAATTTCACCCCTCCACTTT	CASKLTGFRISPLHF
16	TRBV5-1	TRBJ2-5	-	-	TGCGCCAGCAGCTTGGATGGGGGGGGCCCTCAAGAGACCCAGTACTTC	CASSLDGGGPQETQYF
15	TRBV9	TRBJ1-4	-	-	TGTGCCAGCAGCGTAGCAGGGCAGACAGATGAAAAACTGTTTTTT	CASSVAGQTDEKLFF
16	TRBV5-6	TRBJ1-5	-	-	TGTGCCAGCAGCCGTAACAGGGTGGGGAGCAATCAGCCCCAGCATTTT	CASSRNRVGSNQPQHF
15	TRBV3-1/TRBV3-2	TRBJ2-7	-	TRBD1	TGTGCCAGCAGCCAACTCAGGACAGGGCTCTCCGAGCAGTACTTC	CASSQLRTGLSEQYF
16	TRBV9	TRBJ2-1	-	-	TGTGCCAGTACAGGGTTTGGTCTCAGCTCCTACAATGAGCAGTTCTTC	CASTGFGLSSYNEQFF
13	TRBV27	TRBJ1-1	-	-	TGTGCCAGCAGCCCGTTGAGCGACGCTGAAGCTTTCTTT	CASSPLSDAEAFF
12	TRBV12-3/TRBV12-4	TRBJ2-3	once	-	TGTGCCAGCAGTTGGGCGACAGATACGCAGTATTTT	CASSWATDTQYF
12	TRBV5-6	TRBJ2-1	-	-	TGTGCCAGCAGCCCACAGAACAGGGCTCGAGTCTTC	CASSPQNRARVF
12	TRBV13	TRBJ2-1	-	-	TGTGCCAGCAGCACCTCTACGCGCGAGCAGTTCTTC	CASSTSTREQFF
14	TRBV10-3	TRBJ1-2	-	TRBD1	TGTGCCATCAGTGAGTCGACAGGGAACTATGGCTACACCTTC	CAISESTGNYGYTF
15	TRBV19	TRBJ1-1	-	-	TGTGCCAGTAGTATAAGGAGAATGGTAAACACTGAAGCTTTCTTT	CASSIRRMVNTEAFF
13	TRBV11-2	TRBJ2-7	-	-	TGTGCCAGCAGCTGGACAGACACCTACGAGCAGTACTTC	CASSWTDTYEQYF
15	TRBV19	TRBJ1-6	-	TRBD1	TGTGCCAGTAGTAAGGGACAGGGGCGGAATTCACCCCTCCACTTT	CASSKGQGRNSPLHF
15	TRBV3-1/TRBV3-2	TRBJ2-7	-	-	TGTGCCAGCAGCCAAACGGGTTTGCACCCCTACGAGCAGTACTTC	CASSQTGLHPYEQYF
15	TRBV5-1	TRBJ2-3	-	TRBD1	TGCGCCAGCAGCTTCGCGGGACAGGCCCCAGATACGCAGTATTTT	CASSFAGQAPDTQYF
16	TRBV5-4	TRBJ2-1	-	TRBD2	TGTGCCAGCAGCACAGCGGGGGGCCGCTCCTACAATGAGCAGTTCTTC	CASSTAGGRSYNEQFF
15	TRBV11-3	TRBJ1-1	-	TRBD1	TGTGCCAGCAGCTTAGGAACAGGGGGGAACACTGAAGCTTTCTTT	CASSLGTGGNTEAFF
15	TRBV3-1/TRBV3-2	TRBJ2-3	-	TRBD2	TGTGCCAGCACCTCCCTAGCGGGGGGGCCAGATACGCAGTATTTT	CASTSLAGGPDTQYF
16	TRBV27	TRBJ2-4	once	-	TGTGCCAGCAGTTTTACAGGAGCCCCCCCTACAAACATTCAGTACTTC	CASSFTGAPPTNIQYF
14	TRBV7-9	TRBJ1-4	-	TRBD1	TGTGCCAGCAGCTTAGGGACAGGGAGTGAAAAACTGTTTTTT	CASSLGTGSEKLFF
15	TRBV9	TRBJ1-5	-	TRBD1	TGTGCCAGCAGCGGGGGACAGGGAAAAAATCAGCCCCAGCATTTT	CASSGGQGKNQPQHF
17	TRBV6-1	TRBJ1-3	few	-	TGTGCCAGCAGTGAACACCTACAGGGATTCGGTGGAAACACCATATATTTT	CASSEHLQGFGGNTIYF
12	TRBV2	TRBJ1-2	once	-	TGTGCCAGCAGTATTCAGGGCTTTGGCTACACCTTC	CASSIQGFGYTF
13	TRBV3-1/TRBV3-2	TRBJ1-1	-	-	TGTGCCAGCAGCCAAGGTTGGCGGCTTGAAGCTTTCTTT	CASSQGWRLEAFF
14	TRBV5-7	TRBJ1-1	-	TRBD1	TGTGCCAGCAGCTTGGGAGGGGGCTGTACTGAAGCTTTCTTT	CASSLGGGCTEAFF
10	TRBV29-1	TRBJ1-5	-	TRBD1	TGCAGCGACAGGGGTCAGCCCCAGCATTTT	CSDRGQPQHF
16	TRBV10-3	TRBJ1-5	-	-	TGTGCCATCAGTGAAGTGAGGGCAGGGGCTAATCAGCCCCAGCATTTT	CAISEVRAGANQPQHF
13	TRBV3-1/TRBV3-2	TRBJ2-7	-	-	TGTGCCAGCAGCCAAGGTTTAGGGAGCGAGCAGTACTTC	CASSQGLGSEQYF
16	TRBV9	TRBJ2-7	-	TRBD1	TGTGCCAGCAGCCCAACCGAGACAGGGGGCCGTTACGAGCAGTACTTC	CASSPTETGGRYEQYF
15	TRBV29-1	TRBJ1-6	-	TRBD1	TGCAGCGTCCGGACAGGGGCGAGAGATAATTCACCCCTCCACTTT	CSVRTGARDNSPLHF
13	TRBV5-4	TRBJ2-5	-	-	TGTGCCAGCAGCTGGTGGGGAGAAGAGACCCAGTACTTC	CASSWWGEETQYF
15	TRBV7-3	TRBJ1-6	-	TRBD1	TGTGCCAGCAGCTTAATAGGGACAGGGCAATCACCCCTCCACTTT	CASSLIGTGQSPLHF
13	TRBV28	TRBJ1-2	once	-	TGTGCCAGCACAACCGCACCGGGATATGGCTACACCTTC	CASTTAPGYGYTF
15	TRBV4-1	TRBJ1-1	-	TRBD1	TGCGCCAGCAGCCAAAGCCAGATGGGCAGGGGGATAGCTTTCTTT	CASSQSQMGRGIAFF
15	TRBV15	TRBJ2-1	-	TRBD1	TGTGCCACCAGCAGAGAATTAACTACAGGGGATGAGCAGTTCTTC	CATSRELTTGDEQFF
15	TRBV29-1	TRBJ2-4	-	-	TGCAGCGTTGATCCCTGTGGTCTTCCCCGCGGCCCGACGTACTTC	CSVDPCGLPRGPTYF
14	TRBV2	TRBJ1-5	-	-	TGTGCCAGCAGTGACGGACTGGGATTCCAGCCCCAGCATTTT	CASSDGLGFQPQHF
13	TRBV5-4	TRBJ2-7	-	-	TGTGCCAGCAGCTCGGATCAGGGGAACGAGCAGTACTTC	CASSSDQGNEQYF
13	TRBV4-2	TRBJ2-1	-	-	TGTGCCAGCAGCCCCGGGGGTTACAATGAGCAGTTCTTC	CASSPGGYNEQFF
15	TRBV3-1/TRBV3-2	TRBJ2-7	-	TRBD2	TGTGCCAGCAGCAGGACTAGCGGGGGTAGATACGAGCAGTACTTC	CASSRTSGGRYEQYF
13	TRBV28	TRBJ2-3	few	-	TGTGCCAGCCGGGACTCCACCACAGATACGCAGTATTTT	CASRDSTTDTQYF
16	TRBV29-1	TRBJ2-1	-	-	TGCAGCGTTGCGGTTTTGGGGGCGGTCCTCAACAATGAGCAGTTCTTC	CSVAVLGAVLNNEQFF
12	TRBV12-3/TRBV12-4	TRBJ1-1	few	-	TGTGCCAGCAGTTGGGGGGATCTTGAAGCTTTCTTT	CASSWGDLEAFF
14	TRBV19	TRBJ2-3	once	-	TGTGCCAGTACCTCTGGGAGGAGCACAGATACGCAGTATTTT	CASTSGRSTDTQYF
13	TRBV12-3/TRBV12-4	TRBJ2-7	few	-	TGTGCCAGCAGTTTCGGACAGTTCTACGAGCAGTACTTC	CASSFGQFYEQYF
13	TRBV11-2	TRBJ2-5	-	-	TGTGCCAGCAGTCCACAGGGCCAAGAGACCCAGTACTTC	CASSPQGQETQYF
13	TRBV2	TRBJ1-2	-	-	TGTGCCAGGAGGGACACCCTTAACTATGGCTACACCTTC	CARRDTLNYGYTF